One and the same sample provided the 14 T cell receptor beta chains below, sequenced in a study of T-cell reconstitution after alpha-beta-depleted transplantation in children. Study-level results: T-cell counts and diversity were attributed mostly to newly produced T cells one year after transplant.

Construction of the TCRbeta library involved unique molecular identifiers. MiXCR, applied by TCRdb to the PCR reads, yields one record per CDR3 protein. The data show 250,000 to 300,000 distinct CDR3 sequences, with 6% to 10% seen just once and about 9.3% held by the top ten. No antigen is known for these receptors. The sequences come from peripheral blood, collected 360 days after TCRalphabeta/CD19-depleted stem cell transplant. The receptors were gathered from a female patient between 2 and 15 years old who had a stem cell transplant for Fanconi anemia, so the T cells may come from the graft donor.

J is TRBJ1-5 and V is TRBV6-2 or TRBV6-3, with 9 bases that match TRBD1. This CDR3 is 11 amino acids long. The J segment lost 7 bases and the V segment lost 8 bases, leaving 0 bases of the junction unmatched. From germline, CDR1 is MNHEY and CDR2 SVGEGT. For the CDR3, the DNA is TGTGCCAGCGGACAGGGGCAGCCCCAGCATTTT. Its protein product is CASGQGQPQHF.

CDR3 sequence (DNA): TGTGCCAGCAGTTTCCTGGGGGCGGGGGCGGAGGGGACCCAGTACTTC. As protein: CASSFLGAGAEGTQYF. V and J are TRBV27 and TRBJ2-5, with D possibly being TRBD2 (7 bases). Between the trimmed V and J ends, which lost 3 bases and 7 bases, there was a span of 21 bases. From germline, CDR1 is MNHEY and CDR2 SMNVEV (reference sequence). The CDR3 sequence is 16 residues long.

This clonotype was observed at least ten times. This chain joins TRBV3-1 and TRBJ1-5; D possibly corresponds to TRBD1 (5 bases). The CDR3 spans 14 residues. CDR1 is LGHDT, CDR2 YNNKEL, per germline (reference sequence). The germline V and J ends were trimmed by 5 bases and 5 bases, with 13 bases remaining between them. CDR3 amino acids: CASSLELGDQPQHF. The CDR3 DNA reads TGTGCCAGCAGCTTAGAACTAGGGGATCAGCCCCAGCATTTT.

This clonotype showed up many times. This sequence joins TRBV29-1 and TRBJ1-3, with D unresolved. The CDR3 has 14 residues. Trimming removed 4 bases from V and 2 bases from J, with 12 bases in between. Germline CDR1 reads SQVTM; CDR2 reads ANQGSEA. CDR3 bases: TGCAGCGTTGGGGAGGGCGTGCCTGGAAACACCATATATTTT. This translates into CSVGEGVPGNTIYF.

This clonotype was recorded many times. The chain uses TRBV10-3 and TRBJ1-1; D not resolved. The CDR3 consists of 12 residues. The germline gives CDR1 ENHRY, CDR2 SYGVKD. V lost 2 bases and J 3 bases, leaving 4 bases between the germline ends. CDR3 nucleotides: TGTGCCATCAGTGAGAGGTACACTGAAGCTTTCTTT. Translating it yields CAISERYTEAFF.

This clonotype has ten or more counts. This rearrangement joins TRBV6-2 or TRBV6-3 to TRBJ1-1, with D perhaps matching TRBD1 (6 bases). The CDR3 has 15 amino acids. Germline lookup yields CDR1 MNHEY and CDR2 SVGEGT. V gave up 1 base and J gave up 3 bases, with 12 bases separating them. Written as DNA, the CDR3 is TGTGCCAGCAGTTACTGGGCCGGGGGCTACACTGAAGCTTTCTTT. Protein sequence: CASSYWAGGYTEAFF.

A few counts support this clonotype. The chain joins TRBV7-9 to TRBJ1-1; tentative D call: TRBD1 (5 bases). Trimming left V 7 bases short and J 8 bases short, with 23 bases between. The CDR3 is 15 amino acids. Germline lookup yields CDR1 SEHNR and CDR2 FQNEAQ (reference sequence). The CDR3 coding sequence is TGTGCCAGCACCCGACCCGAGACAGCCGCGAAGGAAGCTTTCTTT. Its protein is CASTRPETAAKEAFF. Using reference TRBV7-9 and TRBJ1-1 for the parts outside the CDR3, the full variable domain is DTGVSQNPRHKITKRGQNVTFRCDPISEHNRLYWYRQTLGQGPEFLTYFQNEAQLEKSRLLSDRFSAERPKGSFSTLEIQRTEQGDSAMYLCASTRPETAAKEAFFGQGTRLTVV.

This clonotype was detected many times. This chain uses TRBV6-1 with TRBJ2-7; 10 bases fit TRBD1. The V segment lost 6 bases and the J segment 4 bases; nucleotides outside the gene matches: 6. The germline CDR1 and CDR2 sequences are MNHNS and SASEGT. The CDR3 is made up of 14 amino acids. The DNA of the CDR3 is TGTGCCAGCAGCCAGGACAGGGGGTTGTACGAGCAGTACTTC. The encoded protein is CASSQDRGLYEQYF.

This clonotype occurred many times. The chain couples TRBV7-6 to TRBJ2-2; D is perhaps TRBD1 (5 bases). Per germline, CDR1 SGHVS and CDR2 FNYEAQ. The CDR3 is 14 residues long. Trimming pared 10 bases from V and 4 bases from J, leaving 16 bases between. The CDR3 here is CAISRASPTGELFF. Here the CDR3 DNA reads TGTGCCATCTCCAGGGCTAGTCCCACCGGGGAGCTGTTTTTT.

The genes are TRBV4-1 and TRBJ1-5; D might be TRBD1 (5 bases). Germline loops: CDR1 MGHRA, CDR2 YSYEKL. The CDR3 contains 16 residues. V lost 0 bases and J lost 6, with 15 bases in between. The CDR3 spells CASSQDGRQWSQPQHF. In DNA form, the CDR3 reads TGCGCCAGCAGCCAAGATGGGAGACAGTGGTCTCAGCCCCAGCATTTT.

This clonotype was counted many times. The chain couples TRBV15 to TRBJ2-3; D is ambiguous. Trimming removed 1 base from V and 0 bases from J, with 5 bases in between. The CDR3 extends over 14 amino acids. Looked up from germline, CDR1 is LNHNV and CDR2 is YYDKDF (reference sequence). The CDR3 DNA follows: TGTGCCACCAGCAGAGTCATCAGCACAGATACGCAGTATTTT. This gives the protein CATSRVISTDTQYF.

This clonotype has a count of ten or more. This chain connects TRBV4-2 to TRBJ2-7, with D unresolved. V lost 1 base to trimming and J lost 3 bases, with 7 bases between them. The CDR3 sequence is 13 residues long. Germline values: CDR1 LGHNA, CDR2 YNFKEQ. This CDR3 is CASSQALNYEQYF. CDR3 coding DNA: TGTGCCAGCAGCCAAGCACTGAACTACGAGCAGTACTTC.

This chain links TRBV20-1 with TRBJ2-3; the D gene could be TRBD1 or TRBD2 (6 bases each). The V gene lost 3 bases and the J gene lost 5 bases, with 15 bases spanning the gap. Per the germline V gene, CDR1 is DFQATT and CDR2 is SNEGSKA (reference sequence). This CDR3 region has 14 residues. The CDR3 sequence: CSASSSGGLDTQYF. The CDR3 DNA reads TGCAGTGCTAGTTCTTCCGGGGGCCTAGATACGCAGTATTTT.

This clonotype was observed many times. The genes are TRBV12-3 or TRBV12-4 and TRBJ1-1, with D tentatively TRBD1 (6 bases). Trimming stripped 4 bases from V and 11 bases from J, with 14 bases between. The CDR3 spans 12 residues. The CDR3 DNA reads as TGTGCCAGCAGTTCCCGATGGGACAAGGCTTTCTTT. Its translation: CASSSRWDKAFF.